The 23 T cell receptor beta chains below all came from one sample that was sequenced in a study of cytomegalovirus exposure and HLA in healthy donors. The PCR made use of 60 Vbeta and 13 Jbeta primers. Only in-frame clones appear in the TCRdb table, and some are missing; sequencing was by immunoSEQ multiplex PCR. Its table lists just over 150,000 clones. Material for sequencing was PBMCs. These receptors all stem from a woman aged 55-69 years in good health and CMV-seronegative.

V is TRBV28 and J is TRBJ1-6; D is unclear. V was clipped by 2 bases and J by 0 bases, with 8 bases between them. Germline-derived CDR1 and CDR2 are MDHEN and SYDVKM. The CDR3 has 16 amino acids. DNA of the CDR3: TGTGCCAGCAGTTTAGGTGCGAGCTCCTATAATTCACCCCTCCACTTT. It specifies CASSLGASSYNSPLHF.

This chain connects TRBV11-2 to TRBJ2-4; perhaps TRBD1 as D (5 bases). The V gene's germline CDR1 is SGHAT and CDR2 FQNNGV. Trimming removed 5 bases from V and 5 bases from J, with 7 bases in between. CDR3 length: 12 amino acids. The DNA of the CDR3 is TGTGCCAGCAGCGCCAGGGAAAACATTCAGTACTTC. Protein: CASSARENIQYF.

The chain uses TRBV19 and TRBJ2-7; 9 bases match TRBD1. From germline, CDR1 is LNHDA and CDR2 SQIVND (reference sequence). V lost 5 bases to trimming and J lost 4 bases; unmatched junction nucleotides: 9. CDR3 length: 15 residues. The CDR3 sequence is CASSDTGTGLYEQYF. For the CDR3, the DNA is TGTGCCAGTAGTGACACCGGGACAGGGCTTTACGAGCAGTACTTC.

The chain recombines TRBV5-1 with TRBJ1-4; 7 bases align to TRBD1. Germline V CDR1 and CDR2: SGHRS, YFSETQ. This CDR3 has 15 residues. The ends lost 4 bases at V and 4 bases at J; junction bases unmatched: 7. CDR3 amino acids: CASSMLTGSNEKLFF. CDR3 in DNA: TGCGCCAGCAGCATGTTGACAGGGAGTAATGAAAAACTGTTTTTT.

CDR3 region: CASSWGAGANVLTF. The CDR3 DNA follows: TGTGCCAGCAGTTGGGGCGCTGGGGCCAACGTCCTGACTTTC. The chain links TRBV2 to TRBJ2-6; D possibly corresponds to TRBD1 (5 bases). In germline, CDR1 is SNHLY, CDR2 FYNNEI. V lost 5 bases, J lost 2 bases, and 7 bases lay in between. This CDR3 spans 14 amino acids.

The CDR3: CASRGTSGSSSEQFF. In DNA, the CDR3 is TGTGCCAGCAGGGGGACTAGCGGGAGTTCTTCGGAGCAGTTCTTC. This rearrangement joins TRBV7-3 to TRBJ2-1; TRBD2 agrees at 14 bases. With V trimmed by 6 bases and J by 10 bases, 8 bases remained unmatched. The germline gives CDR1 SGHTA, CDR2 FQGTGA. This CDR3 is built from 15 residues.

The chain uses TRBV7-2 and TRBJ2-7, with a possible D match to TRBD2 (5 bases). Germline loops: CDR1 SGHTA, CDR2 FQGNSA. The CDR3 length is 12 residues. Trimming took 5 bases from V and 4 from J, leaving 9 bases between them. In DNA form, the CDR3 reads TGTGCCAGCAGCCCCACTAGTTACGAGCAGTACTTC. Translation gives CASSPTSYEQYF.

This rearrangement joins TRBV27 to TRBJ2-1; TRBD2 aligns across 8 bases. The CDR3 has 15 residues. Per the germline V gene, CDR1 is MNHEY and CDR2 is SMNVEV (reference sequence). The V and J ends lost 9 bases and 9 bases, in that order; junction bases with no gene match: 16. The CDR3 spells CASRSGGLGWGEQFF. In DNA form, the CDR3 reads TGTGCCAGTCGTTCGGGGGGGTTGGGGTGGGGTGAGCAGTTCTTC.

The chain joins TRBV5-4 to TRBJ2-6; 7 nucleotides agree with TRBD1. This CDR3 is built from 16 residues. Germline assignment: CDR1 SGHNT and CDR2 YYREEE (reference sequence). V trimming: 4 bases; J trimming: 1 base; junction bases outside the gene matches: 5. CDR3 in amino acids: CASSTRQGSGANVLTF. DNA for the CDR3: TGTGCCAGCAGCACAAGACAGGGTTCTGGGGCCAACGTCCTGACTTTC.

The chain employs TRBV5-6 and TRBJ1-4; D is unresolved. Germline V CDR1 and CDR2: SGHDT, YYEEEE. This CDR3 has 16 residues. V was cut by 1 base and J by 0 bases, with 10 bases left in between. In nucleotides, the CDR3 is TGTGCCAGCAGCTTGTTTGGGGAGGCAACTAATGAAAAACTGTTTTTT. It codes for CASSLFGEATNEKLFF. The full variable domain, rest sourced from reference TRBV5-6 and TRBJ1-4, is DAGVTQSPTHLIKTRGQQVTLRCSPKSGHDTVSWYQQALGQGPQFIFQYYEEEERQRGNFPDRFSGHQFPNYSSELNVNALLLGDSALYLCASSLFGEATNEKLFFGSGTQLSVL.

The chain employs TRBV9 and TRBJ2-5, with TRBD1 matching over 8 bases. Trimming cost V 0 bases and J 2 bases; bases outside gene matches: 12. This CDR3 contains 18 residues. Germline CDR1 is SGDLS and CDR2 is YYNGEE. The CDR3 nucleotides read TGTGCCAGCAGCGTAGCCCCGACAGGGGCAGGTGGACAAGAGACCCAGTACTTC. Encoded protein: CASSVAPTGAGGQETQYF.

J is TRBJ2-5 and V is TRBV19; the match to TRBD1 covers 9 bases. This CDR3 has 15 amino acids. The germline gives CDR1 LNHDA, CDR2 SQIVND (reference sequence). The V segment lost 6 bases and the J segment 5 bases; nucleotides outside the gene matches: 10. The CDR3 DNA reads TGTGCCAGTAGCGAACCTAACAGGGGGCACGAGACCCAGTACTTC. As protein: CASSEPNRGHETQYF.

The chain combines TRBV11-2 with TRBJ1-1, with no clear D. Germline assignment: CDR1 SGHAT and CDR2 FQNNGV. Trimming cost V 5 bases and J 5 bases, with 15 bases left between them. The CDR3 covers 14 residues. Here the CDR3 DNA reads TGTGCCAGCAGCCCTGAAAGGTCGGGGACTGAAGCTTTCTTT. It codes for CASSPERSGTEAFF.

The rearrangement links TRBV6-6 to TRBJ1-4; possibly TRBD1 for D (6 bases). Trimming left V 6 bases short and J 3 bases short, with 14 bases between. The CDR3 runs to 15 residues. Germline V CDR1 and CDR2: MNHNY, SVGAGI (reference sequence). The CDR3 DNA sequence: TGTGCCAGCAGCCCACCGGGACACTCTAATGAAAAACTGTTTTTT. Its protein is CASSPPGHSNEKLFF.

The chain has TRBV11-1 and TRBJ2-7; D might be TRBD2 (5 bases). The CDR3 is 15 amino acids. CDR1 and CDR2 from the germline V gene are SGHAT and FQDESV (reference sequence). V shed 4 bases and J shed 1 base, with 14 bases lying between them. The CDR3 sequence is CASSSILGRSYEQYF. The CDR3 DNA reads as TGTGCCAGCAGCTCAATACTAGGAAGGTCCTACGAGCAGTACTTC.

The J gene is TRBJ1-1, the V gene TRBV19, with D perhaps TRBD1 (6 bases). CDR3 size: 14 residues. Germline V lookup: CDR1 LNHDA, CDR2 SQIVND (reference sequence). V was clipped by 10 bases and J by 4 bases, with 19 bases between them. CDR3 bases: TGTGCCACCAGGGTACAGGGTGTAAGCACTGAAGCTTTCTTT. As protein: CATRVQGVSTEAFF.

V and J are TRBV30 and TRBJ2-1, with TRBD1 matching over 9 bases. Germline CDR1 GTSNPN, CDR2 SVGIG (reference sequence). V trimming: 0 bases; J trimming: 12 bases; junction bases outside the gene matches: 9. The CDR3 contains 14 residues. This CDR3 is CAWSVIQGARGQFF. The CDR3 nucleotides are TGTGCCTGGAGTGTAATACAGGGGGCCAGGGGGCAGTTCTTC.

The chain couples TRBV10-3 to TRBJ1-5, with no clear D. From germline, CDR1 is ENHRY and CDR2 SYGVKD. Trimming took off 4 bases at V and 8 bases at J, with 12 bases between the two ends. The length of the CDR3 is 13 residues. The CDR3 coding sequence is TGTGCCATCAGTGCTGTCCTTCAGGAGCCCCAGCATTTT. Amino acids: CAISAVLQEPQHF.

This chain links TRBV13 with TRBJ1-5; D gene unclear. CDR1 PRHDT and CDR2 FYEKMQ come from the germline V gene (reference sequence). V lost 6 bases, J lost 4 bases, and 10 bases lay in between. The CDR3 extends over 13 amino acids. CDR3 DNA sequence: TGTGCCAGCAGTTTGCGTCCTAATCAGCCCCAGCATTTT. It translates to CASSLRPNQPQHF.

The chain couples TRBV7-2 to TRBJ1-1; 11 positions agree with TRBD1. The CDR3 covers 16 residues. The V and J ends lost 6 bases and 10 bases, in that order; junction bases with no gene match: 16. From germline, CDR1 is SGHTA and CDR2 FQGNSA. The CDR3 region is CASRKTGTGGDGGAFF. In DNA form, the CDR3 reads TGTGCCAGCAGGAAGACCGGGACAGGGGGGGATGGAGGAGCTTTCTTT.

The rearrangement joins TRBV30 to TRBJ1-5; a possible D gene is TRBD1 (5 bases). Trimming removed 2 bases from V and 1 base from J, with 12 bases in between. The CDR3 loop spans 15 amino acids. In germline, CDR1 is GTSNPN, CDR2 SVGIG (reference sequence). CDR3 in amino acids: CAWSRGTRSNQPQHF. The CDR3 bases are TGTGCCTGGAGTCGCGGGACTAGGAGCAATCAGCCCCAGCATTTT.

V and J are TRBV15 and TRBJ2-2; possible D gene TRBD2, 7 bases. V was clipped by 8 bases and J by 4 bases, with 17 bases between them. The CDR3 spans 15 residues. Germline-derived CDR1 and CDR2 are LNHNV and YYDKDF (reference sequence). As DNA, the CDR3 is TGTGCCACCGGAGAGGGGGGGCGGGGCACCGGGGAGCTGTTTTTT. As protein: CATGEGGRGTGELFF.

V and J are TRBV10-1 and TRBJ2-1; maybe TRBD2 (5 bases). The germline V gene encodes CDR1 WNHNN and CDR2 SYGVQD (reference sequence). The CDR3 sequence is 15 residues long. Between the trimmed V and J ends, which lost 0 bases and 5 bases, there was a span of 11 bases. The CDR3 region has the DNA TGCGCCAGCAGTGAGTCAGGCGGGTTAAACAATGAGCAGTTCTTC. It encodes CASSESGGLNNEQFF.